The clone carrying this T cell receptor beta chain was seen a handful of times. These data are taken from a study of T-cell memory formation after mild COVID-19. In TCRdb, the 5' RACE reads were re-called with MiXCR into one record per CDR3 protein. This table holds about 300,000 distinct CDR3 sequences, roughly a fifth found once. CDR3 length equals 11 residues. Germline loops: CDR1 DFQATT, CDR2 SNEGSKA (reference sequence). The V gene lost 3 bases and the J gene lost 8 bases, with 9 bases spanning the gap. V gene TRBV20-1 combines with J gene TRBJ2-3, with D tentatively TRBD1 (5 bases). The sequenced sample was PBMCs or a T cell subset sorted from them (not recorded which). The sequence was collected from a man aged 18 to 35 who had mild COVID-19 (a few samples of this study predate the infection). Cell type and time point are not known. CDR3 sequence reads: CSARYRSTQYF. CDR3 DNA: TGCAGTGCTAGGTACAGGAGTACGCAGTATTTT.